This T cell receptor beta chain was captured by sequencing in a study of shared clonotypes between healthy human individuals. Overall study findings and caveats: In a few donors, approximately 5% of naive CD4 clonotypes appeared in common. A limitation of the genetic and exposure-history diversity represented arose from few donors. Non-shared clonotypes displayed generation probabilities falling below those of clonotypes present in all four donors.

As regards this clone: Its antigen remains unidentified.

The data were produced by immunoSEQ multiplex PCR, yet TCRdb's version contains in-frame clones alone and is incomplete. This table holds some 1.4 million clones, 95% to 97% found once. V was clipped by 0 bases and J by 7 bases; unmatched bases: 8. CDR3 length: 15 amino acids. Germline loops: CDR1 SGHRS, CDR2 YFSETQ. Sequencing was performed on naive CD4+ T cells sorted from blood. Subset denoted: CD45RA+ positively selected. The receptor was isolated from a man aged 30-40 years in good health. The chain uses TRBV5-1 and TRBJ1-2, with 8 bases fitting TRBD1. The CDR3 here is CASSLVAGGISGYTF. The CDR3 bases are TGCGCCAGCAGCTTGGTCGCAGGGGGCATCTCTGGCTACACCTTC.